Sequencing of this T cell receptor beta chain was carried out in a study of blood T cell repertoires in COVID-19. The overall study: T cells, B-cell-depleted T cells, or PBMCs supplied cDNA or gDNA.

Source study methods: Quantification of nucleated cells was approximated via reference gene primer amplification. TCRdb keeps only in-frame clones here, not all; method: immunoSEQ multiplex PCR. V and J calls and clone size are given by that table; D and trimming were obtained from the DNA. The table lists some 100,000 clones, roughly 75% of them singletons. Material for sequencing was peripheral blood. This clonotype was obtained from a human donor in a cohort sampled during active or convalescent COVID-19.

CDR3 in DNA: TGCAGTGCTAGTCGAACAGGCACTGAAGCTTTCTTT. Amino acid sequence: CSASRTGTEAFF. The chain has TRBV20-1 and TRBJ1-1; D may be TRBD1 (5 bases). There are 12 residues in the CDR3. Germline V gene lookup returns CDR1 DFQATT and CDR2 SNEGSKA (reference sequence). The V and J ends lost 3 bases and 4 bases respectively, with 9 bases between them.